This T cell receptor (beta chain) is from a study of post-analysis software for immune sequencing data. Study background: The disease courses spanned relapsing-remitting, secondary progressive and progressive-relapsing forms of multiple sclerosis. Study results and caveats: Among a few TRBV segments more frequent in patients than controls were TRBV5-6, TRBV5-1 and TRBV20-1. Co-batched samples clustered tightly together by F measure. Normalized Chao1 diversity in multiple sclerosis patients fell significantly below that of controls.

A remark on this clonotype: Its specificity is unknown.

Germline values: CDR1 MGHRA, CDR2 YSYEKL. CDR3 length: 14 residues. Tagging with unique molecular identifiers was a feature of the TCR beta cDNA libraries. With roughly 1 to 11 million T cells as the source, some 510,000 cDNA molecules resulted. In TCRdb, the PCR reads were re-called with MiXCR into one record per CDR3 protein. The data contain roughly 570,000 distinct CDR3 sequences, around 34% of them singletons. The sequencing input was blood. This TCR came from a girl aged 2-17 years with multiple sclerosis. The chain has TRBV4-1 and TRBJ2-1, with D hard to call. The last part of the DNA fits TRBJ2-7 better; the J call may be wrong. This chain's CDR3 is CASSQHSASYEQYF. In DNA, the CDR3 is TGCGCCAGCAGCCAGCATTCAGCCTCCTACGAGCAGTACTTC.